This T cell receptor beta chain stems from a study of blood T cell repertoires in COVID-19. Overall study: From T cells, B-cell-depleted T cells, or PBMCs came the material, which was cDNA or gDNA.

Per the study methods: Reference gene primer amplification gave nucleated cell count estimates. Repertoires were generated with immunoSEQ multiplex PCR, while TCRdb's copy carries only in-frame clones and drops some. The DNA gave D and trimming, while V, J and clone size come from that table. Of under 300,000 clones in the sample, 88% are singletons; the top ten hold 0.65% to 0.9%. The germline V and J ends were trimmed by 3 bases and 4 bases, with 15 bases remaining between them. The V gene's germline CDR1 is KGHSH and CDR2 LQKENI. The CDR3 is 16 residues long. This clonotype was obtained from a young woman with acute or convalescent COVID-19. Sequenced: peripheral blood. This chain joins TRBV18 and TRBJ2-2; D remains ambiguous. This CDR3 is CASSPLDSLGTGELFF. For the CDR3, the DNA is TGTGCCAGCTCACCTCTAGATAGCCTGGGCACCGGGGAGCTGTTTTTT. Full variable domain (outside the CDR3, taken from reference TRBV18 and TRBJ2-2): NAGVMQNPRHLVRRRGQEARLRCSPMKGHSHVYWYRQLPEEGLKFMVYLQKENIIDESGMPKERFSAEFPKEGPSILRIQQVVRGDSAAYFCASSPLDSLGTGELFFGEGSRLTVL.